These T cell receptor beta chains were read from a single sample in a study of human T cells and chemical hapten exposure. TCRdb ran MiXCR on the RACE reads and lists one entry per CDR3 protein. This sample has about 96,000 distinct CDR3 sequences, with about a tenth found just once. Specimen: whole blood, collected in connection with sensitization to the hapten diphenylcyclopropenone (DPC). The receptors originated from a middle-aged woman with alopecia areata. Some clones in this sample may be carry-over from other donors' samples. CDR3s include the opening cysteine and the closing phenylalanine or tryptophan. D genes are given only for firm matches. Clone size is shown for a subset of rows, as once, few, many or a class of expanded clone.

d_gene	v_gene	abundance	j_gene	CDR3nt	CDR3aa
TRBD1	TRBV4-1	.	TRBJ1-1	TGCGCCAGCAGCCAGGGACAGGGAAACACTGAAGCTTTCTTT	CASSQGQGNTEAFF
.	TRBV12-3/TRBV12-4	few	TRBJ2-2	TGTGCCAGCAGTCCAACCGACTTGAACACCGGGGAGCTGTTTTTT	CASSPTDLNTGELFF
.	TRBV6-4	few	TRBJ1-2	TGTGCCAGCAGTGATAATGAGGGTCTTGGCTACACCTTC	CASSDNEGLGYTF
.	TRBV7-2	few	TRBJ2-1	TGTGCCAGCAGCTTAGGGCTAGCAGCCTACAATGAGCAGTTCTTC	CASSLGLAAYNEQFF
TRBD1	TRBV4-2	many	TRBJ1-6	TGTGCCAGCAGCCGGGACAGCCTTAATTCACCCCTCCACTTT	CASSRDSLNSPLHF
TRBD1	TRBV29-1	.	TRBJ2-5	TGCAGCACCCAAACAGGGGTGGAGACCCAGTACTTC	CSTQTGVETQYF
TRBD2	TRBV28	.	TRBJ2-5	TGTGCCAGCAGTGCTAGCGGGCAAGAGACCCAGTACTTC	CASSASGQETQYF
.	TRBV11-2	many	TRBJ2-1	TGTGCCAGCAGCTTCCGGGTAAGCTCCTACAATGAGCAGTTCTTC	CASSFRVSSYNEQFF
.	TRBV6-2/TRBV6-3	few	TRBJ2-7	TGTGCCAGCAGTTACATCTCCGGGAGCTACGAGCAGTACTTC	CASSYISGSYEQYF
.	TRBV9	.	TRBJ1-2	TGTGCCAGCAGCGAAACAGACGGTAACTATGGCTACACCTTC	CASSETDGNYGYTF
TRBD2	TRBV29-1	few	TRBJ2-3	TGCAGCGTACTAGCGGGAGGGCCAGCAGATACGCAGTATTTT	CSVLAGGPADTQYF
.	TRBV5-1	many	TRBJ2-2	TGCGCCAGCAGCTTGGCACCTATGAGATTCGACGGCGGGGAGCTGTTTTTT	CASSLAPMRFDGGELFF
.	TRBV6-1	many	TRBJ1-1	TGTGCCAGCAGTGAAGTGTGGGGCAGTGAAGCTTTCTTT	CASSEVWGSEAFF
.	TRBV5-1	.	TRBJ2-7	TGCGCCAGCAGCTTGGGGGACGGAGGGGTCCCATACGAGCAGTACTTC	CASSLGDGGVPYEQYF
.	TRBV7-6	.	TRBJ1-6	TGTGCCAGCAGCCTAGGCGGCCACAGGGACTATTCACCCCTCCACTTT	CASSLGGHRDYSPLHF
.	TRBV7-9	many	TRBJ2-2	TGTGCCAGCAGCTGGGGCAGGGCTACCGGGGAGCTGTTTTTT	CASSWGRATGELFF
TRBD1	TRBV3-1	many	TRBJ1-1	TGTGCCAGCAGTGACTCGACCACAGGGGGCACTGAAGCTTTCTTT	CASSDSTTGGTEAFF
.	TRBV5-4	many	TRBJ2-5	TGTGCCAGCAGCCCGGGACTGGCCCAAGAGACCCAGTACTTC	CASSPGLAQETQYF
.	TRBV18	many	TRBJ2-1	TGTGCCAGCTCACCCTTACCCCCCGGGAGGCCCAGGGGGGATGAGCAGTTCTTC	CASSPLPPGRPRGDEQFF
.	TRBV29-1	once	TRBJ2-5	TGCAGCGTAAGGACTTGGGGCCAAGAGACCCAGTACTTC	CSVRTWGQETQYF
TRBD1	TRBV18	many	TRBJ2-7	TGTGCCAGCTCATCAGGTGGCGGGACAGGGTACGAGCAGTACTTC	CASSSGGGTGYEQYF
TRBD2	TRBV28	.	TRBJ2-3	TGTGCCAGCAGTCCTGGGACTAGCGGCCTTACGCAGTATTTT	CASSPGTSGLTQYF
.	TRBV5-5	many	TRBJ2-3	TGTGCCAGCAGCTTGGGACAGGTCACAGATACGCAGTATTTT	CASSLGQVTDTQYF
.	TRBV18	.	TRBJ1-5	TGTGCCAACTCACCACTAGAGGGTGAGCCCCAGCATTTT	CANSPLEGEPQHF
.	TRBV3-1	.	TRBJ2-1	TGTGCCAGCAGCCAAGATCTTCACAGGGGGGGATACGATGAGCAGTTCTTC	CASSQDLHRGGYDEQFF
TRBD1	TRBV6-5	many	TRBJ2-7	TGTGCCAGCAACCATAGGGACAGGGCCCACGAGCAGTACTTC	CASNHRDRAHEQYF
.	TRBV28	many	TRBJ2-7	TGTGCCAGCAGTCCCCAGGGGCGGGGGTATAGCTCCTACGAGCAGTACTTC	CASSPQGRGYSSYEQYF
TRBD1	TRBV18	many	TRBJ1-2	TGTGCCAGCTCACCGGACGGACAGGGTAAAGATGGCTACACCTTC	CASSPDGQGKDGYTF
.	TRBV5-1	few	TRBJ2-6	TGCGCCAGCAGCTTCCAAAAATCTGGGGCCAACGTCCTGACTTTC	CASSFQKSGANVLTF
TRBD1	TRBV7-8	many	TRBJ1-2	TGTGCCAGCAGCCGGACAGGGGCGGGGTATGGCTACACCTTC	CASSRTGAGYGYTF
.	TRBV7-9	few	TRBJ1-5	TGTGCCAGCAGCTCAGGGGCGGGCAATCAGCCCCAGCATTTT	CASSSGAGNQPQHF
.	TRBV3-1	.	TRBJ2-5	TGTGCCAGCAGCCAAGAAGGGGAAGAGACCCAGTACTTC	CASSQEGEETQYF
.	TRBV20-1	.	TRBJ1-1	TGCAGTGCTCCTAGTGGTTGGCCAGACCCTGAAGCTTTCTTT	CSAPSGWPDPEAFF
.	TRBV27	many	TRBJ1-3	TGTGCCAGCAGTCCCAACCGGCGGCAAGGCATATATTTT	CASSPNRRQGIYF
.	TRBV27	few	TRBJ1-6	TGTGCCAGCAGTTTAGGAGGGTTCCTCTATAATTCACCCCTCCACTTT	CASSLGGFLYNSPLHF
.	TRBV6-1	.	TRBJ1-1	TGTGCCAGCAGGGAACAGGGCAGGAACACTGAAGCTTTCTTT	CASREQGRNTEAFF
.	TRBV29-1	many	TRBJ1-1	TGCAGCGTTGTTAAGAACACTGAAGCTTTCTTT	CSVVKNTEAFF
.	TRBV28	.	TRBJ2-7	TGTGCCAGCCTTCGGGATTACGAGCAGTACTTC	CASLRDYEQYF
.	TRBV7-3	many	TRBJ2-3	TGTGCCAGCAGCTTAAAAGGGCTAGCCGAAACAGATACGCAGTATTTT	CASSLKGLAETDTQYF
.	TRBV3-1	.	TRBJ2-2	TGTGCCAGCAGCCGGATCAACACCGGGGAGCTGTTTTTT	CASSRINTGELFF
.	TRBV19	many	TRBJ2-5	TGTGCCAGTAGTATATTTTCAGGGAACCAAGAGACCCAGTACTTC	CASSIFSGNQETQYF
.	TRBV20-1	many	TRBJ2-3	TGCAGTGCCGAACGGACGGAAACTAGCACAGATACGCAGTATTTT	CSAERTETSTDTQYF
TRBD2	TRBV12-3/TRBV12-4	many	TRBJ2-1	TGTGCCAGCAGCGGACTAGCGGGGGGGAACAATGAGCAGTTCTTC	CASSGLAGGNNEQFF
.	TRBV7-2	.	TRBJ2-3	TGTGCCAGCAGCCCTCAGCGGGCGCAGTATTTT	CASSPQRAQYF
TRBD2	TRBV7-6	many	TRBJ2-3	TGTGCCAGCAGCCGGGGGAGGGCCCCAGATACGCAGTATTTT	CASSRGRAPDTQYF
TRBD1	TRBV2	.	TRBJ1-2	TGTGCCAGCATCGCGGACAGGGTCGGCTACACCTTC	CASIADRVGYTF
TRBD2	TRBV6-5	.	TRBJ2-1	TGTGCCAGCAGAGGAGCGGGGGGCAATGAGCAGTTCTTC	CASRGAGGNEQFF
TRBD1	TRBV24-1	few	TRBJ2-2	TGTGCCACCAGTGATTTGCGGGGACAGGGTACCGGGGAGCTGTTTTTT	CATSDLRGQGTGELFF
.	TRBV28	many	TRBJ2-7	TGTGCCAGCAGTTTTTACAGCTCCTACGAGCAGTACTTC	CASSFYSSYEQYF
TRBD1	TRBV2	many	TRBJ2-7	TGTGCCAGCAGGACAGGGGGCGCGAGCTACGAGCAGTACTTC	CASRTGGASYEQYF
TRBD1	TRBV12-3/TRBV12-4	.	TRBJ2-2	TGTGCCAGCAGTCTTAGACAGGGGGGAAACACCGGGGAGCTGTTTTTT	CASSLRQGGNTGELFF
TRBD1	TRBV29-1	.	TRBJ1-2	TGCAGCGTTAAACCCGGGACAGGGGCGCATGGCTACACCTTC	CSVKPGTGAHGYTF
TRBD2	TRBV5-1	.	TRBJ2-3	TGCGCCAGCAGCTTGGCCCTAGCGGGAGTGCGGACAGATACGCAGTATTTT	CASSLALAGVRTDTQYF
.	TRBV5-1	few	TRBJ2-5	TGCGCCAGCGGCCGGGTTGCCAGCGGTCAAGAGACCCAGTACTTC	CASGRVASGQETQYF
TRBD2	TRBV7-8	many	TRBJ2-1	TGTGCCAGCAGCTTAGCGAGGGCGGCGGGAGGGCCGGGTGAGCAGTTCTTC	CASSLARAAGGPGEQFF
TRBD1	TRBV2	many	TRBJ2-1	TGTGCCAGTTCACGGGACAGGGGGGATGAGCAGTTCTTC	CASSRDRGDEQFF
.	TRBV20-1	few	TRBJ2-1	TGCAGTGCTAGAGTGCATGGGGACAATGAGCAGTTCTTC	CSARVHGDNEQFF
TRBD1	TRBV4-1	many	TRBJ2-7	TGCGCCAGCAGCCGAGGGACAGGAGAGCCCCCTTACGAGCAGTACTTC	CASSRGTGEPPYEQYF
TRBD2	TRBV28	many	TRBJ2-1	TGTGCCAGCAGTTTCACAGCGGGAGCGTGGGATGAGCAGTTCTTC	CASSFTAGAWDEQFF